The 26 T cell receptor beta chains below come from one sample, sequenced in a study of Ad26.COV2.S vaccination and SARS-CoV-2 variants. Treatment specified: some 19 received Ad26.COV2.S at low or high dose, single or two shots; roughly five received placebo; per-sample allocation not given. Repertoires come from day 63 after the first vaccine or placebo injection. This table comes from immunoSEQ multiplex PCR, and its TCRdb copy is limited to in-frame clones, with some not included. The top ten clones hold about 5% of a sample with roughly 330,000 clones, 90% of them seen once. Source: peripheral blood, taken in a trial of Ad26.COV2.S vaccine versus placebo. These TCRs come from a person aged 18-60 years who received the Ad26.COV2.S COVID-19 vaccine or a placebo.

The V gene is TRBV4-1, the J gene TRBJ2-7; perhaps TRBD2 as D (5 bases). CDR1 is MGHRA, CDR2 YSYEKL, per germline. The CDR3 length is 17 residues. Trimming left V 2 bases short and J 5 bases short, with 22 bases between. CDR3 DNA: TGCGCCAGCAGCCAAACTCCCCGGGAAATCCCCTTTCACGAGCAGTACTTC. Protein sequence: CASSQTPREIPFHEQYF.

This chain links TRBV2 with TRBJ2-7; 14 positions match TRBD2. The CDR3 contains 14 residues. Germline values: CDR1 SNHLY, CDR2 FYNNEI. Unmatched junction bases numbered 5, after V lost 7 bases and J lost 6 bases. The CDR3 spells CASTGLAGGGEQYF. The CDR3 DNA reads as TGTGCCAGCACCGGACTAGCGGGGGGTGGCGAGCAGTACTTC.

This clone came up once. V is TRBV13 and J is TRBJ2-3, with TRBD1 matching over 9 bases. Trimming removed 4 bases from V and 4 bases from J; junction bases left unmatched: 6. Germline CDR1 is PRHDT and CDR2 is FYEKMQ (reference sequence). The CDR3 is 15 residues long. CDR3 in DNA: TGTGCCAGCAGCTCAAGTAGACAGGGGGCAGATACGCAGTATTTT. It yields the protein CASSSSRQGADTQYF. Based on the CDR3 plus reference TRBV13 and TRBJ2-3, the full variable domain is AAGVIQSPRHLIKEKRETATLKCYPIPRHDTVYWYQQGPGQDPQFLISFYEKMQSDKGSIPDRFSAQQFSDYHSELNMSSLELGDSALYFCASSSSRQGADTQYFGPGTRLTVL.

This clone was detected once. The genes are TRBV3-1 (or the pseudogene TRBV3-2) and TRBJ2-3, with TRBD2 matching over 8 bases. Germline CDR1 LGHDT, CDR2 YNNKEL (reference sequence). The CDR3 is 13 amino acids. V was pared by 8 bases and J by 4 bases, with 5 bases of the junction left unmatched. In DNA, the CDR3 is TGTGCCAGCGGCGGGGGGAGGCCAGATACGCAGTATTTT. This sequence encodes CASGGGRPDTQYF.

This clone was seen a few times. This chain links TRBV21-1 with TRBJ2-3; the table names TRBD1, a call not compared with the DNA. TRBV21-1 is reported as a pseudogene. The CDR3 loop spans 15 amino acids. Written as DNA, the CDR3 is TGTGCCAGCAGCAATAATCCGATTCAGTCAGATACGCAGTATTTT. Translation gives CASSNNPIQSDTQYF.

This sequence joins TRBV15 and TRBJ1-3, with unresolved D. Germline V gene sequence: CDR1 LNHNV, CDR2 YYDKDF (reference sequence). There are 15 residues in the CDR3. V was cut by 0 bases and J by 0 bases, with 6 bases left in between. CDR3 sequence: CATSRDGNSGNTIYF. DNA of the CDR3: TGTGCCACCAGCAGAGACGGTAACTCTGGAAACACCATATATTTT.

The rearrangement joins TRBV4-2 to TRBJ2-2; no firm D call. The CDR3 loop spans 16 amino acids. V shed 1 base and J shed 0 bases, with 9 bases lying between them. Germline values: CDR1 LGHNA, CDR2 YNFKEQ. The CDR3 region has the DNA TGTGCCAGCAGCCAAGTAAGCGCCGCGAACACCGGGGAGCTGTTTTTT. Translating gives CASSQVSAANTGELFF.

The J gene is TRBJ2-3, the V gene TRBV7-9; 13 nucleotides line up with TRBD2. Looked up from germline, CDR1 is SEHNR and CDR2 is FQNEAQ (reference sequence). V was clipped by 3 bases and J by 9 bases; unmatched bases: 6. The CDR3 extends over 15 amino acids. The CDR3 nucleotides are TGTGCCAGCAGCTTGGGAGGACTAGCGGGAGACACGCAGTATTTT. It specifies CASSLGGLAGDTQYF.

CDR3 sequence: CASSSGVTANTEAFF. CDR3 nucleotides: TGTGCCAGCAGCTCAGGAGTGACTGCGAACACTGAAGCTTTCTTT. The chain couples TRBV9 to TRBJ1-1; D uncertain. Trimming shortened V by 4 bases and J by 1 base, and 14 bases separated the two germline ends. CDR1 and CDR2 from the germline V gene are SGDLS and YYNGEE. The CDR3 covers 15 residues.

This clone is a singleton in its sample. The chain carries TRBV7-8 and TRBJ1-4; D is perhaps TRBD1 (6 bases). The CDR3 totals 16 residues. V lost 5 bases, J lost 5 bases, and 18 bases lay in between. The germline V gene encodes CDR1 SGHVS and CDR2 FQNEAQ. The CDR3 region has the DNA TGTGCCAGCAGCACCCTAGGGGGACTAGGGAATGAAAAACTGTTTTTT. Its translation: CASSTLGGLGNEKLFF.

The J gene is TRBJ1-2, the V gene TRBV4-1, with unresolved D. Germline CDR1 reads MGHRA; CDR2 reads YSYEKL. The CDR3 is 15 amino acids. The ends were cut back, 2 bases at V and 4 bases at J, with 14 bases in the middle. The CDR3 sequence is CASSQPLSGSYGYTF. In nucleotides, the CDR3 is TGCGCCAGCAGCCAACCCCTGTCAGGCTCCTATGGCTACACCTTC.

Only a few counts were recorded for this clone. V and J are TRBV5-1 and TRBJ1-6; 10 nucleotides agree with TRBD1. The V gene end was trimmed by 3 bases and the J gene end by 9 bases; junction bases not matched to a gene: 12. The V gene's germline CDR1 is SGHRS and CDR2 YFSETQ. The CDR3 totals 17 residues. CDR3 in amino acids: CASSSSRQGARVSPLHF. CDR3 in DNA: TGCGCCAGCAGCTCGAGTCGACAGGGGGCTCGTGTTTCACCCCTCCACTTT.

The chain joins TRBV18 to TRBJ2-5; D not certain. Between the trimmed V and J ends, which lost 5 bases and 2 bases, there was a span of 18 bases. CDR3 length: 16 amino acids. CDR1 is KGHSH and CDR2 is LQKENI in the germline V gene. The CDR3 region is CASSALGAGGQETQYF. CDR3 nucleotide sequence: TGTGCCAGCTCAGCCCTTGGAGCAGGTGGGCAAGAGACCCAGTACTTC.

The chain links TRBV7-2 to TRBJ2-1; unclear D gene. Trimming removed 3 bases from V and 2 bases from J, with 11 bases in between. The CDR3 length is 15 residues. Per germline, CDR1 SGHTA and CDR2 FQGNSA. The CDR3 loop reads CASSFSDPTYNEQFF. CDR3 in DNA: TGTGCCAGCAGCTTTTCGGACCCAACCTACAATGAGCAGTTCTTC.

The chain uses TRBV5-6 and TRBJ1-1, with D uncertain. Deletions cut 0 bases from V and 4 bases from J, with 10 bases between. From germline, CDR1 is SGHDT and CDR2 YYEEEE. The CDR3 spans 14 residues. The CDR3 nucleotides read TGTGCCAGCAGCTTGGGGTGGGGAGGCACTGAAGCTTTCTTT. Translation: CASSLGWGGTEAFF.

The genes are TRBV19 and TRBJ2-1, with 10 positions matching TRBD2. The CDR3 extends over 15 amino acids. CDR1 is LNHDA, CDR2 SQIVND, per germline (reference sequence). The junction had 7 bases not matched to a gene; V was cut back by 7 bases and J by 4 bases. The CDR3 DNA reads as TGTGCCAGTATCCTAGCGGGAGACCCTTACAATGAGCAGTTCTTC. The encoded protein is CASILAGDPYNEQFF.

This sequence joins TRBV10-3 and TRBJ2-5; D tentatively reads TRBD1 or TRBD2 (5 bases each). Deletions cut 7 bases from V and 3 bases from J, with 12 bases between. This CDR3 has 13 residues. Germline V CDR1 and CDR2: ENHRY, SYGVKD. The CDR3 DNA reads TGTGCCATCAAACAGGTGGGGGAAGAGACCCAGTACTTC. It translates to CAIKQVGEETQYF.

This clone was counted between two and nine times. The gene calls are TRBV19 and TRBJ1-1; D is undetermined. This CDR3 is 11 amino acids long. Deletions cut 7 bases from V and 6 bases from J, with 9 bases between. CDR1 LNHDA and CDR2 SQIVND come from the germline V gene (reference sequence). The CDR3 coding sequence is TGTGCCAGTAACGAGGGTTCTGAAGCTTTCTTT. Residues: CASNEGSEAFF.

The CDR3 reads CAISESSVGITEAFF. CDR3 DNA sequence: TGTGCCATCAGTGAGTCGTCAGTAGGAATAACTGAAGCTTTCTTT. The gene calls are TRBV10-3 and TRBJ1-1, with no clear D. Germline-derived CDR1 and CDR2 are ENHRY and SYGVKD. The CDR3 is made up of 15 amino acids. V dropped 0 bases and J dropped 5 bases, with 13 bases sitting between them.

V usage is TRBV7-2 and J usage is TRBJ2-1; tentative D call: TRBD1 (5 bases). The CDR3 extends over 16 amino acids. CDR1 and CDR2 from the germline V gene are SGHTA and FQGNSA. The V end was cut by 0 bases, the J end by 4 bases, with 13 bases between. This chain's CDR3 is CASSLAPGILYNEQFF. The CDR3 DNA reads as TGTGCCAGCAGCTTAGCCCCAGGGATTCTGTACAATGAGCAGTTCTTC.

This chain uses TRBV7-9 with TRBJ2-3, with D unclear. This CDR3 has 13 residues. Germline assignment: CDR1 SEHNR and CDR2 FQNEAQ (reference sequence). The V end lost 3 bases, the J end lost 4 bases, and 8 bases lay between the germline ends. The CDR3 loop reads CASSFDHPDTQYF. The CDR3 nucleotides are TGTGCCAGCAGCTTTGACCACCCAGATACGCAGTATTTT.

The chain recombines TRBV19 with TRBJ2-5; the match to TRBD1 covers 10 bases. CDR1 LNHDA and CDR2 SQIVND come from the germline V gene (reference sequence). The CDR3 loop spans 16 amino acids. With 6 bases clipped from V and 2 bases from J, the junction kept 9 bases outside the gene matches. CDR3 protein: CASSLVGTGAQETQYF. CDR3 bases: TGTGCCAGTAGCCTTGTCGGGACAGGGGCACAAGAGACCCAGTACTTC.

This chain links TRBV4-3 with TRBJ1-4, with D possibly TRBD1 on 6 matching bases. CDR1 is LGHNA and CDR2 is YSLEER in the germline V gene. CDR3 size: 16 residues. The V end lost 5 bases, the J end lost 0 bases, and 13 bases lay between the germline ends. This CDR3 is CASSSRGGATNEKLFF. CDR3 in DNA: TGCGCCAGCAGCTCGAGGGGGGGGGCAACTAATGAAAAACTGTTTTTT.

This clone has only a few counts. The CDR3: CASSSQTSGTGELFF. DNA of the CDR3: TGTGCCAGCAGCTCCCAGACTAGCGGGACCGGGGAGCTGTTTTTT. J is TRBJ2-2 and V is TRBV9, with 10 bases aligning to TRBD2. The CDR3 has 15 residues. Trimming cost V 4 bases and J 5 bases; bases outside gene matches: 5. Looked up from germline, CDR1 is SGDLS and CDR2 is YYNGEE.

The chain couples TRBV11-2 to TRBJ1-1; maybe TRBD1 (5 bases). The CDR3 extends over 14 amino acids. Per the germline V gene, CDR1 is SGHAT and CDR2 is FQNNGV. V lost 4 bases and J 1 base, leaving 10 bases between the germline ends. CDR3: CASSWAGGNTEAFF. The CDR3 nucleotides read TGTGCCAGCAGCTGGGCGGGGGGGAACACTGAAGCTTTCTTT.

The J gene is TRBJ2-7, the V gene TRBV5-4; D is perhaps TRBD1 (6 bases). The V gene's germline CDR1 is SGHNT and CDR2 YYREEE (reference sequence). V was pared by 4 bases and J by 4 bases, with 9 bases between. This CDR3 has 12 residues. The CDR3 loop reads CASSKTGYEQYF. The CDR3 coding sequence is TGTGCCAGCAGCAAAACAGGGTACGAGCAGTACTTC.